This paragraph reports one T cell receptor beta chain. These data come from a study of shared clonotypes between healthy human individuals. Sequenced by immunoSEQ multiplex PCR; TCRdb stores in-frame clones only, minus some. The data hold 2,500,000 or so clones, with roughly 93% observed a single time. From germline, CDR1 is MNHNS and CDR2 SASEGT. V was cut by 2 bases and J by 1 base, with 11 bases left in between. This CDR3 has 15 amino acids. The chain employs TRBV6-1 and TRBJ1-2, with D hard to call. The clonotype was recovered from a man between 18 and 35 years old in good health. Some clones in this sample may be carry-over from other donors' samples. Sequencing was carried out using naive CD4+ T cells from PBMCs. Described subset: CD45RA+ positively selected. The DNA for the CDR3 is TGTGCCAGCAGTGAATCTTACCCTCTTAACTATGGCTACACCTTC. It codes for CASSESYPLNYGYTF.